The 16 T cell receptor beta chains below were found in one sample sequenced in a study of CD8 T cells in Susac syndrome. Random-hexamer reverse transcription was applied to roughly 0.45 to 1 ug RNA. TCRdb analysed the immunoSEQ multiplex PCR reads with MiXCR anew, one entry per CDR3 protein. The sample yields around 220,000 distinct CDR3 sequences, roughly 90% seen once. Material for sequencing was CD8+ T cells from PBMCs. These receptors all come from a human donor with multiple sclerosis.

This clonotype is a singleton in its sample. This sequence joins TRBV6-6 and TRBJ1-5; D remains unclear. Trimming took 2 bases from V and 2 from J, leaving 13 bases between them. Germline CDR1 MNHNY, CDR2 SVGAGI (reference sequence). This CDR3 has 16 amino acids. CDR3 nucleotide sequence: TGTGCCAGCAGTTACGCGTATCCGAGCGGCAATCAGCCCCAGCATTTT. Translated: CASSYAYPSGNQPQHF.

The chain uses TRBV5-6 and TRBJ1-5, with a possible D match to TRBD1 (5 bases). The germline CDR1 and CDR2 sequences are SGHDT and YYEEEE. This CDR3 has 15 amino acids. Trimming removed 4 bases from V and 4 bases from J, with 15 bases in between. CDR3 amino acids: CASSIGRGENQPQHF. DNA for the CDR3: TGTGCCAGCAGCATAGGCCGGGGGGAGAATCAGCCCCAGCATTTT. Based on the CDR3 plus reference TRBV5-6 and TRBJ1-5, the full variable domain is DAGVTQSPTHLIKTRGQQVTLRCSPKSGHDTVSWYQQALGQGPQFIFQYYEEEERQRGNFPDRFSGHQFPNYSSELNVNALLLGDSALYLCASSIGRGENQPQHFGDGTRLSIL.

The rearrangement links TRBV6-1 to TRBJ2-3; TRBD2 matches 11 bases. Germline CDR1 and CDR2: MNHNS and SASEGT. There are 16 residues in the CDR3. V lost 4 bases, J lost 4 bases, and 7 bases stayed unmatched. The CDR3 region has the DNA TGTGCCAGCAGTGTGACTAGCGGGATAGGGTCAGATACGCAGTATTTT. Protein sequence: CASSVTSGIGSDTQYF.

The chain has TRBV13 and TRBJ2-7; 7 bases fit TRBD2. Per germline, CDR1 PRHDT and CDR2 FYEKMQ (reference sequence). The CDR3 loop spans 12 amino acids. J was trimmed by 7 bases and V by 3 bases; bases with no gene match: 3. The CDR3 loop reads CASSLGRGEQYF. For the CDR3, the DNA is TGTGCCAGCAGCTTGGGGCGGGGGGAGCAGTACTTC. Complete variable domain (other parts from reference TRBV13 and TRBJ2-7): AAGVIQSPRHLIKEKRETATLKCYPIPRHDTVYWYQQGPGQDPQFLISFYEKMQSDKGSIPDRFSAQQFSDYHSELNMSSLELGDSALYFCASSLGRGEQYFGPGTRLTVT.

The chain recombines TRBV19 with TRBJ1-1, with D possibly matching TRBD1 (6 bases). Germline CDR1 reads LNHDA; CDR2 reads SQIVND (reference sequence). V lost 9 bases and J 4 bases, leaving 24 bases between the germline ends. CDR3 length: 16 residues. This CDR3 reads CASYDLWGALGTEAFF. The CDR3 DNA reads as TGTGCCAGCTATGATTTGTGGGGGGCGCTGGGCACTGAAGCTTTCTTT.

The chain links TRBV30 to TRBJ1-1; D ambiguous. There are 14 residues in the CDR3. Germline-derived CDR1 and CDR2 are GTSNPN and SVGIG (reference sequence). The ends were cut back, 3 bases at V and 4 bases at J, with 15 bases in the middle. CDR3 coding DNA: TGTGCCTGGAGGCCCGGTGGTCTCCCCACTGAAGCTTTCTTT. Residues: CAWRPGGLPTEAFF.

The V call is TRBV7-9, the J call TRBJ2-1; the match to TRBD2 covers 11 bases. There are 14 residues in the CDR3. Germline CDR1 is SEHNR and CDR2 is FQNEAQ (reference sequence). V gave up 4 bases and J gave up 9 bases; unmatched junction bases: 5. The CDR3 sequence: CASSYSGRAGEQFF. The CDR3, as DNA: TGTGCCAGCAGCTATAGCGGGAGGGCCGGTGAGCAGTTCTTC.

The chain joins TRBV13 to TRBJ2-2; possible D gene TRBD2, 5 bases. The V end was cut by 0 bases, the J end by 3 bases, with 8 bases between. Germline CDR1 reads PRHDT; CDR2 reads FYEKMQ (reference sequence). The CDR3 consists of 15 residues. CDR3 bases: TGTGCCAGCAGCTTAGGTTCGGACTACACCGGGGAGCTGTTTTTT. This encodes CASSLGSDYTGELFF.

The rearrangement uses TRBV12-3 or TRBV12-4 and TRBJ2-7; unclear D gene. The CDR3 totals 13 residues. V was clipped by 6 bases and J by 5 bases, with 14 bases between them. In DNA form, the CDR3 reads TGTGCCAGCAGCGAATACAGTTCCCACGAGCAGTACTTC. This translates into CASSEYSSHEQYF.

This clonotype was picked up one time. J is TRBJ2-7 and V is TRBV7-8; possibly TRBD2 for D (6 bases). V lost 3 bases and J 5 bases, leaving 14 bases between the germline ends. Germline-derived CDR1 and CDR2 are SGHVS and FQNEAQ. The length of the CDR3 is 14 residues. CDR3 DNA sequence: TGTGCCAGCAGCTTGACTAGTCCGGGCGACGAGCAGTACTTC. This sequence encodes CASSLTSPGDEQYF. Supplemented by reference TRBV7-8 and TRBJ2-7, the full variable domain reads GAGVSQSPRYKVAKRGQDVALRCDPISGHVSLFWYQQALGQGPEFLTYFQNEAQLDKSGLPSDRFFAERPEGSVSTLKIQRTQQEDSAVYLCASSLTSPGDEQYFGPGTRLTVT.

The rearrangement joins TRBV6-1 to TRBJ2-3, with D unresolved. Germline V gives CDR1 MNHNS, CDR2 SASEGT. There are 13 residues in the CDR3. Trimming took off 2 bases at V and 1 base at J, with 4 bases between the two ends. For the CDR3, the DNA is TGTGCCAGCAGTGAATGGCGCACAGATACGCAGTATTTT. Protein sequence: CASSEWRTDTQYF.

The V and J genes are TRBV5-5 and TRBJ1-2; no firm D call. The CDR3 has 13 amino acids. The V and J ends lost 0 bases and 5 bases respectively, with 8 bases between them. Germline loops: CDR1 SGHKS, CDR2 YYEKEE (reference sequence). CDR3 nucleotide sequence: TGTGCCAGCAGCTTGGACAGTGGGTATGGCTACACCTTC. It yields the protein CASSLDSGYGYTF.

This chain connects TRBV9 to TRBJ1-1; D ambiguous. The CDR3 has 13 amino acids. The V end was cut by 4 bases, the J end by 1 base, with 8 bases between. Germline V CDR1 and CDR2: SGDLS, YYNGEE. As DNA, the CDR3 is TGTGCCAGCAGCCCAGTACCGAACACTGAAGCTTTCTTT. This encodes CASSPVPNTEAFF.

The rearrangement uses TRBV20-1 and TRBJ2-7; D tentatively reads TRBD1 or TRBD2 (5 bases each). CDR3 length equals 13 residues. CDR1 is DFQATT, CDR2 SNEGSKA, per germline (reference sequence). Trimming removed 3 bases at V and 5 bases at J, with 14 bases between. CDR3 coding DNA: TGCAGTGCTAGCGACCGGGACCTCCACGAGCAGTACTTC. This translates into CSASDRDLHEQYF.

The chain couples TRBV19 to TRBJ1-1; no firm D call. CDR1 and CDR2 from the germline V gene are LNHDA and SQIVND (reference sequence). The germline V and J ends were trimmed by 7 bases and 3 bases, with 12 bases remaining between them. This CDR3 comprises 13 residues. As DNA, the CDR3 is TGTGCCAGTATTGGGATCTGGGACACTGAAGCTTTCTTT. It codes for CASIGIWDTEAFF.

The chain combines TRBV30 with TRBJ2-6; 10 bases are a match to TRBD1. CDR1 is GTSNPN and CDR2 is SVGIG in the germline V gene (reference sequence). This CDR3 has 17 residues. V shed 5 bases and J 6 bases; nucleotides not matched to a gene: 13. This CDR3 reads CAWDSGQGWSMANVLTF. CDR3 in DNA: TGTGCCTGGGATTCGGGACAGGGGTGGTCTATGGCCAACGTCCTGACTTTC.